Below are 15 T cell receptor beta chains sequenced from a single sample in a study of Ad26.COV2.S vaccination and SARS-CoV-2 variants listed by TCRdb under 2021. This specimen's time point label, per the study, means: individuals recovered from natural SARS-CoV-2 infection. Library method: the immunoSEQ multiplex PCR assay. Sourced from immuneACCESS, this table was stored by TCRdb with only in-frame sequences that have V and J called. A share of the clones is absent; for the studies checked, an unresolved V gene accounts for under half, and the remainder has no known explanation. In all, the sample holds under 150,000 clones, and more than 80% of those were seen once. The ten largest make up around 5.1% of the sample. Sequenced here: peripheral blood, sampled after recovery from COVID-19. The source of these receptors is a human donor who had recovered from COVID-19.

This clone was detected once. V and J are TRBV7-6 and TRBJ2-2; D remains ambiguous. Germline loops: CDR1 SGHVS, CDR2 FNYEAQ. V lost 5 bases and J lost 4, with 11 bases in between. The CDR3 runs to 14 residues. CDR3 protein: CASSPRSFTGELFF. CDR3 sequence (DNA): TGTGCCAGCAGCCCCCGTTCGTTCACCGGGGAGCTGTTTTTT.

The chain employs TRBV18 and TRBJ2-1; no definite D call. Trimming took off 2 bases at V and 7 bases at J, with 9 bases between the two ends. The CDR3 extends over 13 amino acids. Germline V CDR1 and CDR2: KGHSH, LQKENI. The CDR3, as DNA: TGTGCCAGCTCACCAATTTTCGGGAATGAGCAGTTCTTC. Its translation: CASSPIFGNEQFF.

This clone appeared many times. The chain joins TRBV5-6 to TRBJ2-7, with D unclear. Per germline, CDR1 SGHDT and CDR2 YYEEEE. Trimming pared 0 bases from V and 4 bases from J, leaving 11 bases between. The CDR3 loop spans 14 amino acids. The CDR3 spells CASSLVSARYEQYF. CDR3 coding DNA: TGTGCCAGCAGCTTGGTGTCAGCCAGATACGAGCAGTACTTC. The full variable domain, in which reference TRBV5-6 and TRBJ2-7 provide the parts outside the CDR3, is DAGVTQSPTHLIKTRGQQVTLRCSPKSGHDTVSWYQQALGQGPQFIFQYYEEEERQRGNFPDRFSGHQFPNYSSELNVNALLLGDSALYLCASSLVSARYEQYFGPGTRLTVT.

The chain joins TRBV27 to TRBJ1-1, with 7 bases aligning to TRBD1. The CDR3 runs to 13 residues. Germline V gene lookup returns CDR1 MNHEY and CDR2 SMNVEV (reference sequence). J lost 6 bases, V lost 5 bases, and 6 bases had no gene match. The CDR3 reads CASSPRQGAEAFF. CDR3 DNA: TGTGCCAGCAGTCCGAGACAGGGAGCTGAAGCTTTCTTT.

For this clone: In the same sample, other DNA sequences code for this CDR3. The chain uses TRBV15 and TRBJ1-2; TRBD1 agrees at 8 bases. The V gene's germline CDR1 is LNHNV and CDR2 YYDKDF (reference sequence). This CDR3 spans 14 amino acids. The V and J ends lost 1 base and 4 bases, in that order; junction bases with no gene match: 2. The CDR3 here is CATSRGTGGYGYTF. For the CDR3, the DNA is TGTGCCACCAGCAGAGGAACAGGGGGCTATGGCTACACCTTC. Filled out from reference TRBV15 and TRBJ1-2, the complete variable domain reads DAMVIQNPRYQVTQFGKPVTLSCSQTLNHNVMYWYQQKSSQAPKLLFHYYDKDFNNEADTPDNFQSRRPNTSFCFLDIRSPGLGDTAMYLCATSRGTGGYGYTFGSGTRLTVV.

This clone was observed a few times. The chain has TRBV5-1 and TRBJ2-2; TRBD2 is a possible D gene (5 bases). Germline-derived CDR1 and CDR2 are SGHRS and YFSETQ. This CDR3 has 15 amino acids. Trimming pared 0 bases from V and 4 bases from J, leaving 10 bases between. The CDR3 DNA follows: TGCGCCAGCAGCTTGGCGGGGTTAGGCACCGGGGAGCTGTTTTTT. This sequence encodes CASSLAGLGTGELFF.

This clone was found a few times. The V call is TRBV28, the J call TRBJ2-5; TRBD1 aligns across 9 bases. V gave up 5 bases and J gave up 6 bases; unmatched junction bases: 10. The CDR3 sequence is 15 residues long. Per the germline V gene, CDR1 is MDHEN and CDR2 is SYDVKM. CDR3 sequence reads: CASSLDRGWVKTQYF. The CDR3 nucleotides are TGTGCCAGCAGTCTTGACAGGGGGTGGGTAAAGACCCAGTACTTC.

The chain joins TRBV5-6 to TRBJ2-2, with 7 positions matching TRBD2. The CDR3 has 18 residues. V gave up 1 base and J gave up 0 bases; unmatched junction bases: 9. Germline assignment: CDR1 SGHDT and CDR2 YYEEEE. In nucleotides, the CDR3 is TGTGCCAGCAGCTTGAGGAGACTAGCTATCACGAACACCGGGGAGCTGTTTTTT. It is translated as CASSLRRLAITNTGELFF.

The chain combines TRBV19 with TRBJ1-1, with D possibly matching TRBD1 (5 bases). Trimming removed 4 bases at V and 4 bases at J, with 10 bases between. This CDR3 comprises 13 residues. The V gene's germline CDR1 is LNHDA and CDR2 SQIVND (reference sequence). The CDR3 region has the DNA TGTGCCAGTAGTAATGGGGCGTCCACTGAAGCTTTCTTT. This codes for CASSNGASTEAFF. Looking up the rest from reference TRBV19 and TRBJ1-1 gives the full variable domain: DGGITQSPKYLFRKEGQNVTLSCEQNLNHDAMYWYRQDPGQGLRLIYYSQIVNDFQKGDIAEGYSVSREKKESFPLTVTSAQKNPTAFYLCASSNGASTEAFFGQGTRLTVV.

The CDR3 region is CASRLGQVNTEAFF. The CDR3, as DNA: TGTGCCAGCAGACTCGGACAGGTGAACACTGAAGCTTTCTTT. This sequence joins TRBV28 and TRBJ1-1, with 7 bases that match TRBD1. Germline V gene sequence: CDR1 MDHEN, CDR2 SYDVKM. The CDR3 length is 14 residues. The V and J ends lost 6 bases and 0 bases, in that order; junction bases with no gene match: 4.

The rearrangement joins TRBV29-1 to TRBJ1-1, with TRBD1 as a possible D gene (5 bases). The CDR3 loop spans 13 amino acids. The germline CDR1 and CDR2 sequences are SQVTM and ANQGSEA. With 4 bases removed from V and 10 bases from J, the gap between germline ends came to 19 bases. The CDR3 reads CSVGLGERVGAFF. The CDR3 DNA reads as TGCAGCGTTGGCCTGGGGGAGCGGGTTGGAGCTTTCTTT.

Regarding this clone: The identical CDR3 is also encoded by other nucleotide sequences in the sample. This chain links TRBV28 with TRBJ2-7, with 8 bases fitting TRBD2. CDR3 length: 14 residues. Germline CDR1 and CDR2: MDHEN and SYDVKM. V trimming: 5 bases; J trimming: 0 bases; junction bases outside the gene matches: 3. In DNA form, the CDR3 reads TGTGCCAGCAGTCGGGGGGGCCCCTCCTACGAGCAGTACTTC. The encoded protein is CASSRGGPSYEQYF.

This chain connects TRBV29-1 to TRBJ2-7; tentative D call: TRBD1 (6 bases). The CDR3 is 15 residues long. Germline-derived CDR1 and CDR2 are SQVTM and ANQGSEA. V was pared by 2 bases and J by 1 base, with 15 bases between. CDR3 amino acids: CSVESSRTDSYEQYF. CDR3 nucleotide sequence: TGCAGCGTTGAAAGCAGCAGGACAGATTCCTACGAGCAGTACTTC.

The rearrangement joins TRBV6-5 to TRBJ2-7; 7 bases line up with TRBD1. The CDR3 sequence is 16 residues long. Germline loops: CDR1 MNHEY, CDR2 SVGAGI. The trim removed 3 bases at V and 4 bases at J, leaving 12 bases unmatched. CDR3 protein: CASSYRLTGSGYEQYF. CDR3 nucleotides: TGTGCCAGCAGTTATCGCCTGACAGGGTCCGGATACGAGCAGTACTTC.

The chain carries TRBV28 and TRBJ1-2; the D is unclear. V gave up 4 bases and J gave up 3 bases, with 9 bases separating them. Germline-derived CDR1 and CDR2 are MDHEN and SYDVKM. The CDR3 is made up of 13 amino acids. In nucleotides, the CDR3 is TGTGCCAGCAGTTCCGGCCTCTACTATGGCTACACCTTC. Translation gives CASSSGLYYGYTF.